The clone carrying this T cell receptor beta chain was seen ten or more times. The CDR3 is 15 residues long. V was cut by 1 base and J by 0 bases, with 9 bases left in between. Germline V CDR1 and CDR2: SEHNR, FQNEAQ (reference sequence). MiXCR was run by TCRdb on the 5' RACE reads, yielding one entry per CDR3 protein. The sample includes 300,000 to 350,000 distinct CDR3 sequences, about 4% of them seen just once. The sample is drawn from a study of T cells after yellow fever vaccination. The TCR sequence derives from a man younger than 30 who received the YFV17D yellow fever vaccine. The chain recombines TRBV7-9 with TRBJ1-2, with unresolved D. Here the sequenced sample was PBMCs, taken 5 days after the yellow fever booster vaccination. The CDR3 DNA follows: TGTGCCAGCAGCTTAGAAGGGAGAGCTAACTATGGCTACACCTTC. It is translated as CASSLEGRANYGYTF.